Listed here are 14 T cell receptor beta chains from one sample, sequenced in a study of blood T cell repertoires in COVID-19. Here immunoSEQ multiplex PCR was the method, and the copy in TCRdb shows in-frame clones only, minus some. The sample carries 250,000 or so clones, more than 80% recorded once. The sequencing sample was made of peripheral blood. Every receptor here comes from a young man with COVID-19, enrolled during active disease.

The chain couples TRBV11-2 to TRBJ1-1, with 11 bases that match TRBD1. The CDR3 is 15 amino acids. In germline, CDR1 is SGHAT, CDR2 FQNNGV. Germline trimming cut 1 base from V and 5 bases from J; bases unmatched to any gene: 3. The CDR3 loop reads CASSLVGTGGTEAFF. CDR3 DNA sequence: TGTGCCAGCAGCTTAGTTGGGACAGGGGGAACTGAAGCTTTCTTT.

The chain combines TRBV19 with TRBJ1-1; tentative D call: TRBD1 (6 bases). V was clipped by 3 bases and J by 1 base, with 15 bases between them. This CDR3 contains 16 residues. Germline V CDR1 and CDR2: LNHDA, SQIVND (reference sequence). The CDR3 DNA sequence: TGTGCCAGTAGTATTCTTTATCGACAGGCGAACACTGAAGCTTTCTTT. It encodes CASSILYRQANTEAFF.

The chain employs TRBV5-1 and TRBJ1-4; D gene uncertain. There are 14 residues in the CDR3. Germline CDR1 SGHRS, CDR2 YFSETQ. Deletions cut 4 bases from V and 0 bases from J, with 7 bases between. This chain's CDR3 is CASSQAATNEKLFF. In DNA, the CDR3 is TGCGCCAGCAGCCAGGCTGCAACTAATGAAAAACTGTTTTTT. The complete variable domain, with remaining parts taken from reference TRBV5-1 and TRBJ1-4, reads KAGVTQTPRYLIKTRGQQVTLSCSPISGHRSVSWYQQTPGQGLQFLFEYFSETQRNKGNFPGRFSGRQFSNSRSEMNVSTLELGDSALYLCASSQAATNEKLFFGSGTQLSVL.

The chain has TRBV5-1 and TRBJ2-7; no reliable D call. The CDR3 has 13 residues. V lost 0 bases, J lost 3 bases, and 7 bases lay in between. Per the germline V gene, CDR1 is SGHRS and CDR2 is YFSETQ. The CDR3 DNA follows: TGCGCCAGCAGCTTGGGAGAGTACTACGAGCAGTACTTC. Its protein is CASSLGEYYEQYF. The full variable domain, rest sourced from reference TRBV5-1 and TRBJ2-7, is KAGVTQTPRYLIKTRGQQVTLSCSPISGHRSVSWYQQTPGQGLQFLFEYFSETQRNKGNFPGRFSGRQFSNSRSEMNVSTLELGDSALYLCASSLGEYYEQYFGPGTRLTVT.

V usage is TRBV27 and J usage is TRBJ2-5, with TRBD2 matching 9 bases. CDR3 length equals 17 residues. After removal of 3 bases from V and 2 bases from J, the junction contained 10 bases not matched to a gene. In germline, CDR1 is MNHEY, CDR2 SMNVEV (reference sequence). CDR3 bases: TGTGCCAGCAGTTTGCTCTCCGGGACTAGCAGGCAAGAGACCCAGTACTTC. It translates to CASSLLSGTSRQETQYF.

The rearrangement links TRBV12-5 to TRBJ2-7; 8 positions agree with TRBD2. V lost 0 bases to trimming and J lost 4 bases; unmatched junction nucleotides: 11. Germline-derived CDR1 and CDR2 are LGHNT and FRNRAP. There are 17 residues in the CDR3. The CDR3 nucleotides are TGTGCTAGTGGTTTGGTTCGGCGGGAGGTACCAAAGTACGAGCAGTACTTC. Translation: CASGLVRREVPKYEQYF.

The chain is built from TRBV4-2 and TRBJ2-2, with 7 bases matching TRBD1. V gave up 6 bases and J gave up 7 bases; unmatched junction bases: 11. CDR1 and CDR2 from the germline V gene are LGHNA and YNFKEQ. The CDR3 sequence is 15 residues long. The CDR3 DNA is TGTGCCAGCAGTCTCGACAGGGCGGGTTTCGGGGAGCTGTTTTTT. Encoded protein: CASSLDRAGFGELFF.

The chain combines TRBV21-1 with TRBJ2-7; the table gives TRBD2 as D, unverified against the DNA. TRBV21-1 has pseudogene status. This CDR3 is 16 amino acids long. The CDR3 bases are TGTGCCAGCAGCAAAGTGAACGCGGTCATCTCCTACGAGCAGTACTTC. This translates into CASSKVNAVISYEQYF.

The chain uses TRBV6-5 and TRBJ1-3, with TRBD1 matching over 8 bases. The V and J ends lost 5 bases and 4 bases, in that order; junction bases with no gene match: 4. The length of the CDR3 is 14 residues. The V gene's germline CDR1 is MNHEY and CDR2 SVGAGI. CDR3 DNA sequence: TGTGCCAGCAGTCCACAGGGGGGCGGAAACACCATATATTTT. This codes for CASSPQGGGNTIYF.

J is TRBJ1-1 and V is TRBV7-2; 9 nucleotides align to TRBD1. The CDR3 has 14 amino acids. With V trimmed by 5 bases and J by 4 bases, 5 bases remained unmatched. In germline, CDR1 is SGHTA, CDR2 FQGNSA. The CDR3 reads CASSPMTGGTEAFF. CDR3 nucleotide sequence: TGTGCCAGCAGCCCGATGACAGGGGGCACTGAAGCTTTCTTT.

The chain uses TRBV9 and TRBJ1-5; 8 nucleotides align to TRBD1. V lost 4 bases and J lost 0; bases outside the gene matches: 3. The CDR3 runs to 15 residues. Germline CDR1 is SGDLS and CDR2 is YYNGEE. As DNA, the CDR3 is TGTGCCAGCAGCCAGGGGGCTTATAGCAATCAGCCCCAGCATTTT. Its translation: CASSQGAYSNQPQHF.

The chain uses TRBV18 and TRBJ1-1; TRBD1 matches 7 bases. CDR3 length equals 14 residues. Germline values: CDR1 KGHSH, CDR2 LQKENI. The V gene end was trimmed by 5 bases and the J gene end by 1 base; junction bases not matched to a gene: 4. Here the CDR3 DNA reads TGTGCCAGCTCAAAGGACAGGACGAACACTGAAGCTTTCTTT. Translated, it gives CASSKDRTNTEAFF.

The gene calls are TRBV6-5 and TRBJ1-3; D is uncertain. The CDR3 has 14 amino acids. V lost 6 bases to trimming and J lost 6 bases, with 15 bases between them. Germline V gene lookup returns CDR1 MNHEY and CDR2 SVGAGI. CDR3 protein: CASSPTLYVNTIYF. CDR3 nucleotides: TGTGCCAGCAGCCCGACATTGTACGTAAACACCATATATTTT.

The chain joins TRBV18 to TRBJ1-1; TRBD1 is a possible D gene (5 bases). The ends were cut back, 2 bases at V and 3 bases at J, with 7 bases in the middle. This CDR3 region has 13 residues. Looked up from germline, CDR1 is KGHSH and CDR2 is LQKENI. The CDR3 sequence: CASSPDRYTEAFF. The CDR3 nucleotides are TGTGCCAGCTCACCAGACAGATACACTGAAGCTTTCTTT.